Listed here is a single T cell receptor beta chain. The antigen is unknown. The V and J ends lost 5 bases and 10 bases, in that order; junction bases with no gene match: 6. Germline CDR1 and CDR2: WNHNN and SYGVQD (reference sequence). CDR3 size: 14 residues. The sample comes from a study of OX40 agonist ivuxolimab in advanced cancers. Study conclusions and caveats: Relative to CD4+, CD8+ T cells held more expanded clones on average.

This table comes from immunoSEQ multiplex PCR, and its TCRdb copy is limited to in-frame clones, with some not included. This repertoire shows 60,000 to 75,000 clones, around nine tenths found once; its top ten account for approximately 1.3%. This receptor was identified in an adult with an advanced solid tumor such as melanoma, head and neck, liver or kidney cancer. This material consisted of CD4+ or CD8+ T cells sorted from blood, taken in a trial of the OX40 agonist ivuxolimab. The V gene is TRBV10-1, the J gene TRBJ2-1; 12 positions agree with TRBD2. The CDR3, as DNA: TGCGCCAGCAGTCCCGCGACTAGCGGGAGAGAGCAGTTCTTC. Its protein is CASSPATSGREQFF.